This TCR beta chain is drawn from a study of beta chain features in type 1 diabetes (dated by TCRdb to 2017 to 2018). With regard to the full study: No differences in mean age, gender distribution, total cell number or subset yield were found between patients and healthy donors. Whereas all 28 donors provided naive and central memory subsets, regulatory and stem cell-like memory subsets were isolated from just 8 patients and about 8 healthy donors. In the study, TCRB repertoires of sorted circulating CD4+ T cell subsets from recently diagnosed type 1 diabetes patients were compared with those of matched healthy donors. A total of roughly 100 million sorted cells were examined across all samples, and the number of cells per subset was strongly correlated with RNA yield.

The investigation overall reported the following: Only small numbers of individuals were included in the HLA sub-analyses, which left unresolved whether HLA type had any influence on TCRB rearrangement. Naive, central memory and regulatory TCRB repertoires appeared to be more similar among patients than among healthy donors. PCR may preferentially amplify shorter templates, but because patient and control samples were amplified and corrected together, any resulting skew would affect both groups equally. Because cDNA was sequenced instead of genomic DNA, highly expressing activated cells could be over-represented, though the groups showed no difference in activation or CD3 levels. In all four CD4+ subsets, TCRB CDR3 length was moderately but significantly shorter in type 1 diabetes patients. Patients with type 1 diabetes made fewer insertions and deleted more nucleotides at VDJ recombination sites, implying thymic rearrangement abnormalities.

As for this clone: Its antigen remains unidentified. One base away there is no much larger clone; base qualities are not given.

Each donor gave one peripheral blood draw, averaging approximately 110 mL, which was collected into heparinised tubes. A BD FACSAria II and a panel including CD45RO, CCR7, CD25, CD127, CD95 and CD27 were used to sort naive, central memory, regulatory and stem cell-like memory CD4+ T cells. Purity was above 95% for every sorted population. PBMCs were isolated right away by Lymphoprep density gradient centrifugation and were stained directly, without culture. So that batch effects would be minimized, each experiment stained and sorted samples in pairs, pairing one healthy donor with one patient. The entire amount of isolated RNA was reverse transcribed using the High Capacity cDNA Reverse Transcription Kit, so the sequenced TCRB transcripts were expressed ones. Naive, central memory and regulatory T cell samples underwent deep immunoSEQ sequencing, averaging about 3.57 million total reads per sample. Sorted cells were lysed in RLT buffer and RNA was extracted with DNase-treated RNeasy Micro or Mini kits, depending on cell number. To prevent cross-contamination, every cell subset was processed on its own, while patient and healthy donor samples were processed together. TCRB sequences were amplified from cDNA with the immunoSEQ multiplex PCR, producing 87-bp fragments spanning the CDR3 region. The amplicons were sequenced using the Illumina HiSeq platform. The published analysis was carried out like this. Synthetic template baselines were used to correct PCR bias computationally, reads within Hamming distance 2 were collapsed, and singletons that could not be merged were discarded. Reads were aligned to IMGT to assign V, D and J genes, CDR3 length, and insertions or deletions at six rearrangement sites. Clonotype counts were normalized to sorted cell number within each subset before computing true diversity and Gini coefficients with the tcR R package. The overlap coefficient, calculated on TCRB nucleotide sequences, was used to quantify repertoire sharing. As a proxy for the pre-selection repertoire, out-of-frame TCRB sequences from naive cells were analyzed. Here the immuneACCESS table is served through TCRdb, limited to in-frame sequences with V and J called. Missing clones are a known gap in these copies; in checked studies unresolved V genes cover under half, and the rest lacks a known reason. The V and J calls and the clone size are those of that table, but D and trimming were determined from the DNA. For this sample the table gives some 660,000 clones, of which about 14% were detected only once. The top ten constitute approximately 0.042% of the sample.

The CDR3 holds 12 amino acids from the cysteine to the phenylalanine. The entry retains the CDR3 DNA only, 36 bases that are in frame from base 1. V and J are truncated by 5 bases and 7 bases respectively, leaving an intervening sequence of 11 bases. The germline V gene gives CDR1 as SGHTA and CDR2 as FQGNSA. The sample taken for sequencing was naive CD4+ T cells from blood. The intended sense of this specimen's cell subset or site label: true naive CD4+ T cells. The clonotype originates from a man aged 18 to 35 with type 1 diabetes. The chain links TRBV7-2 with TRBJ1-1; a weak D assignment points to TRBD1 (6 bases agree). The CDR3 region reads CASSLTGIEAFF. Here is the DNA: TGTGCCAGCAGCCTAACAGGGATTGAAGCTTTCTTT.